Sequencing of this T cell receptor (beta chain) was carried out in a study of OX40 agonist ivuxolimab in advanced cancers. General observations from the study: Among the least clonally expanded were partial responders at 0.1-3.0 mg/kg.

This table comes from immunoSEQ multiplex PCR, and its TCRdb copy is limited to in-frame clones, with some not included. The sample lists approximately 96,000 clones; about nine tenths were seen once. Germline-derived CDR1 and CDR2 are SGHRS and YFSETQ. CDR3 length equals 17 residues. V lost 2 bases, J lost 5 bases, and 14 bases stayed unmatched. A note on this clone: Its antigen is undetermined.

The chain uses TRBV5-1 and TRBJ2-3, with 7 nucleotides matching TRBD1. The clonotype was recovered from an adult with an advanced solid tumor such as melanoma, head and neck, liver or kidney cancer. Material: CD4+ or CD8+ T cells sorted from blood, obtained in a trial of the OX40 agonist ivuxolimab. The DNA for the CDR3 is TGCGCCAGCAGCTTTATCCGGGACCTGAGGGGGCAAGATACGCAGTATTTT. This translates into CASSFIRDLRGQDTQYF. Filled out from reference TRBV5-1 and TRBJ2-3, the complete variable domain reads KAGVTQTPRYLIKTRGQQVTLSCSPISGHRSVSWYQQTPGQGLQFLFEYFSETQRNKGNFPGRFSGRQFSNSRSEMNVSTLELGDSALYLCASSFIRDLRGQDTQYFGPGTRLTVL.